The rows below give T cell receptor beta chains drawn from one sample of a study of T cells expressing NK-cell markers. Each CDR3 protein gets one entry in TCRdb, which reprocessed the 5' RACE reads and gives no DNA. The sample table sets out about 460,000 distinct CDR3 sequences. The material sequenced was blood T cells: a sorted CD56 or NKG2C T cell subset, CD4+ or CD8+ T cells, or bulk PBMC T cells (not recorded which). These receptors were obtained from a woman aged 45-59 years in good health. Both conserved end residues are part of each CDR3.

>TRBJ2-1|TRBV20-1
CSARGWGELGNNEQFF
>TRBJ2-2|TRBV20-1
CSARDPQRGLTGELFF
>TRBJ2-1|TRBV2
CASRERGYSYNEQFF
>TRBJ2-1|TRBV15
CATSGGDRLTYNEQFF
>TRBJ2-7|TRBV5-6
CASSSRDEQYF
>TRBJ2-1|TRBV5-1
CASSLVQTRSYNEQFF
>TRBJ2-3|TRBV20-1
CSARAWGSKTDTQYF
>TRBJ2-5|TRBV7-9
CASSSRTSGLGTQYF
>TRBJ2-1|TRBV12-5
CASGLVGTGGEQFF
>TRBJ2-1|TRBV7-2
CASSRRQGSEQFF
>TRBJ1-1|TRBV6-6
CASSSEIEAFF
>TRBJ2-3|TRBV10-3
CAITSGFTDTQYF
>TRBJ2-5|TRBV20-1
CSATLTSGVQETQYF
>TRBJ2-5|TRBV12-3/TRBV12-4
CASRPNPNWETQYF
>TRBJ2-1|TRBV29-1
CSAPGLNEQFF
>TRBJ2-1|TRBV7-9
CASSRTSGRALTYNEQFF
>TRBJ2-1|TRBV20-1
CSAQALAGINNEQFF
>TRBJ2-7|TRBV3-1
CASRLANSYEQYF
>TRBJ1-6|TRBV7-8
CASSLALRTGNSPLHF
>TRBJ2-7|TRBV20-1
CSARDLVPTGPGTRGYEQYF
>TRBJ1-3|TRBV10-3
CAIRLTGAPGNTIYF
>TRBJ2-5|TRBV5-1
CASSKGLAGGETQYF
>TRBJ1-4|TRBV5-1
CASSLDGRGDSNEKLFF
>TRBJ2-1|TRBV6-5
CASSHLAGGPVGEQFF
>TRBJ1-2|TRBV12-3/TRBV12-4
CASSGDSFYGYTF
>TRBJ2-1|TRBV3-1
CASSQDTRGGSYNEQFF
>TRBJ1-3|TRBV7-2
CASSPDGGFGNTIYF
>TRBJ1-1|TRBV19
CASSRGTVRYTEAFF
>TRBJ2-1|TRBV21-1
CASSKDQYRSYNEQFF
>TRBJ1-2|TRBV4-1
CASSQPFGSTGADVYGYTF
>TRBJ1-1|TRBV18
CASSPRDSTHEAFF
>TRBJ1-4|TRBV12-3/TRBV12-4
CASGTGENEKLFF
>TRBJ1-1|TRBV9
CASSSFRGRSTEAFF